Shown below are 5 T cell receptor beta chains from a single sample sequenced in a study of cytomegalovirus exposure and HLA in healthy donors. The PCR had 60 Vbeta and 13 Jbeta primers. TCRdb's copy holds only in-frame clones and misses some; the assay was immunoSEQ multiplex PCR. Altogether 90,000 to 130,000 clones are present, around 75% being singletons, with the ten largest covering around 0.79%. Sequences were obtained from PBMCs. The receptor set was obtained from a woman in her thirties in good health and CMV-seronegative.

In this sample, this clone turned up once. The chain employs TRBV10-3 and TRBJ2-3; TRBD2 aligns across 14 bases. This CDR3 has 17 amino acids. J was trimmed by 1 base and V by 0 bases; bases with no gene match: 0. Germline CDR1 is ENHRY and CDR2 is SYGVKD. CDR3 bases: TGTGCCATCAGTGAGTCGGGACTAGCGGGAGGCACAGATACGCAGTATTTT. Amino acids: CAISESGLAGGTDTQYF.

V and J are TRBV29-1 and TRBJ1-1; D is ambiguous. Germline V CDR1 and CDR2: SQVTM, ANQGSEA. The CDR3 sequence is 14 residues long. Trimming removed 7 bases from V and 0 bases from J, with 15 bases in between. The CDR3 loop is CSAVDTSMNTEAFF. Here the CDR3 DNA reads TGCAGCGCGGTAGACACAAGCATGAACACTGAAGCTTTCTTT. The variable domain in full, with the rest retrieved from reference TRBV29-1 and TRBJ1-1, is SAVISQKPSRDICQRGTSLTIQCQVDSQVTMMFWYRQQPGQSLTLIATANQGSEATYESGFVIDKFPISRPNLTFSTLTVSNMSPEDSSIYLCSAVDTSMNTEAFFGQGTRLTVV.

In its sample, this clone was seen a few times. The V gene is TRBV7-9, the J gene TRBJ1-4; D gene unclear. The V end lost 5 bases, the J end lost 8 bases, and 9 bases lay between the germline ends. CDR3 length: 12 amino acids. Per the germline V gene, CDR1 is SEHNR and CDR2 is FQNEAQ (reference sequence). CDR3 DNA: TGTGCCAGCAGCCCGGGAGCCGAAAAACTGTTTTTT. Protein product: CASSPGAEKLFF.

The chain is built from TRBV25-1 and TRBJ1-6; no definite D call. The CDR3 spans 17 residues. Trimming left V 1 base short and J 8 bases short, with 18 bases between. Germline loops: CDR1 MGHDK, CDR2 SYGVNS. CDR3 amino acids: CASSELRVVTVDSPLHF. DNA for the CDR3: TGTGCCAGCAGTGAATTGAGAGTAGTTACAGTTGATTCACCCCTCCACTTT.

The chain combines TRBV6-5 with TRBJ2-2; 7 bases are a match to TRBD2. The junction had 5 bases not matched to a gene; V was cut back by 6 bases and J by 1 base. From germline, CDR1 is MNHEY and CDR2 SVGAGI. This CDR3 contains 15 residues. CDR3 in DNA: TGTGCCAGCAGGACCCTAGCGGTGAACACCGGGGAGCTGTTTTTT. Amino acids: CASRTLAVNTGELFF.